The clone carrying this T cell receptor (gamma chain) was recorded at least ten times. TCRdb shows a much larger clone's protein in place of this DNA's translation, and the two differ at residue 8, likely through a read error; the protein shown is translated from the DNA. Vgamma9/Vdelta2+ and Vdelta2-negative gammadelta T cells were flow-sorted from PBMC for bulk sequencing. Germline assignment: CDR1 GITISATS and CDR2 ISYDGTV (reference sequence). The CDR3 loop spans 12 amino acids. TCRdb ran CATT on the multiplex PCR reads. This table has approximately 28,000 gamma-chain clones, 3% appearing once. This entry is derived from a study of γδ T cells in repeated Plasmodium falciparum infection.

This TCR was sampled from a pool of human donors (malaria-infected and uninfected, not separated). Sequencing was performed on gamma-delta T cells from blood. This chain connects TRGV9 to TRGJ1 or TRGJ2. The J gene comes from matching the DNA to germline here; TCRdb lacks it. The CDR3 sequence: CALYPNYDKKLF. Here the CDR3 DNA reads TGTGCCTTGTACCCGAATTATGATAAGAAACTCTTT.